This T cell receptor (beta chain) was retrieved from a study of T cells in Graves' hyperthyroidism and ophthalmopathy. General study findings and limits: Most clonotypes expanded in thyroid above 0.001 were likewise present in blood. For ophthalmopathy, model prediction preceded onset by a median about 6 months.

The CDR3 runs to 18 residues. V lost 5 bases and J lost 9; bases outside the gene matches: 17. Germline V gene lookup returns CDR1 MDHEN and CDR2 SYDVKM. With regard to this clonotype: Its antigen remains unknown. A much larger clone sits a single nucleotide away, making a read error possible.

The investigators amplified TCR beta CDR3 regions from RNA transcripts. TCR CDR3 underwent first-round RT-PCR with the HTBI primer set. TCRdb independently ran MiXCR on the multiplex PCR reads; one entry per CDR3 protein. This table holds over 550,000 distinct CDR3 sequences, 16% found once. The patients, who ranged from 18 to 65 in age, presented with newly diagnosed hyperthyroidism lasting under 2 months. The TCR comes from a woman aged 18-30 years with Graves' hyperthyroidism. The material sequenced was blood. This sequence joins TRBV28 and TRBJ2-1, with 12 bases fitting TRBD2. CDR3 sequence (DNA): TGTGCCAGCAGTCTCCCCCGGACTAGCGGGAAGGCCGTGCGTGAGCAGTTCTTC. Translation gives CASSLPRTSGKAVREQFF.